One and the same sample provided the 2 T cell receptor beta chains below, sequenced in a study of T cell responses to AZD1222 COVID-19 vaccine. Libraries were prepared by immunoSEQ multiplex PCR; TCRdb keeps only in-frame clonotypes and omits some of them. Of tens of thousands of clones listed, approximately 84% are singletons. The sample was peripheral blood, taken on day 0 of AZD1222 vaccination. Receptors originate from an adult in good health.

This clone has a single count. The chain uses TRBV3-1 (or the pseudogene TRBV3-2) and TRBJ1-6; D may be TRBD1 (6 bases). Per germline, CDR1 LGHDT and CDR2 YNNKEL (reference sequence). The CDR3 length is 15 residues. The germline V and J ends were trimmed by 4 bases and 12 bases, with 19 bases remaining between them. As DNA, the CDR3 is TGTGCCAGCAGCCTGGGGGGGGGCAGACTTGAACCCCTCCACTTT. Translating it yields CASSLGGGRLEPLHF.

This chain links TRBV19 with TRBJ2-3; weak D call: TRBD1 (6 bases). This CDR3 spans 13 amino acids. With 9 bases removed from V and 2 bases from J, the gap between germline ends came to 12 bases. Per germline, CDR1 LNHDA and CDR2 SQIVND (reference sequence). DNA for the CDR3: TGTGCCAGCCCGGACAGTTTCACAGATACGCAGTATTTT. Translation gives CASPDSFTDTQYF.